This entry describes one T cell receptor beta chain. The CDR3 totals 14 residues. This sample was taken from a study of blood T cell repertoires in COVID-19. Across the study: Samples of COVID-19 (acute and convalescent) were obtained from the United States, Italy and Spain. T cells, B-cell-depleted T cells, or PBMCs supplied cDNA or gDNA.

The method was immunoSEQ multiplex PCR; TCRdb's version includes in-frame clones alone and lacks a portion of them. The sample has about 150,000 clones, more than 80% seen once; the top ten hold more than 2%. Sequencing was performed on peripheral blood. The chain has TRBV1 and TRBJ1-4; the table calls TRBD1, which could not be checked here. TRBV1 is a listed pseudogene. The TCR comes from a man aged 70-80 years with acute or convalescent COVID-19. The chain's CDR3 is CTSSPGQPNEKLFF. CDR3 sequence (DNA): TGCACCAGCAGTCCCGGACAGCCTAATGAAAAACTGTTTTTT.